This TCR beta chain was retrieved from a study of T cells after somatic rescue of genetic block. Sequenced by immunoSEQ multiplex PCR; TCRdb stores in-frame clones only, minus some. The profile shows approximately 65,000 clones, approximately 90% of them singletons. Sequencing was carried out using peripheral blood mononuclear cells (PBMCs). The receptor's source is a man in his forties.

The CDR3 DNA is TGCGCCAGCAGCTTGGCGCCAGTGGAAGCAACTAATGAAAAACTGTTTTTT. It specifies CASSLAPVEATNEKLFF. The chain employs TRBV5-1 and TRBJ1-4; D gene unclear. This CDR3 contains 17 residues. Per the germline V gene, CDR1 is SGHRS and CDR2 is YFSETQ. The germline V and J ends were trimmed by 0 bases and 0 bases, with 12 bases remaining between them.